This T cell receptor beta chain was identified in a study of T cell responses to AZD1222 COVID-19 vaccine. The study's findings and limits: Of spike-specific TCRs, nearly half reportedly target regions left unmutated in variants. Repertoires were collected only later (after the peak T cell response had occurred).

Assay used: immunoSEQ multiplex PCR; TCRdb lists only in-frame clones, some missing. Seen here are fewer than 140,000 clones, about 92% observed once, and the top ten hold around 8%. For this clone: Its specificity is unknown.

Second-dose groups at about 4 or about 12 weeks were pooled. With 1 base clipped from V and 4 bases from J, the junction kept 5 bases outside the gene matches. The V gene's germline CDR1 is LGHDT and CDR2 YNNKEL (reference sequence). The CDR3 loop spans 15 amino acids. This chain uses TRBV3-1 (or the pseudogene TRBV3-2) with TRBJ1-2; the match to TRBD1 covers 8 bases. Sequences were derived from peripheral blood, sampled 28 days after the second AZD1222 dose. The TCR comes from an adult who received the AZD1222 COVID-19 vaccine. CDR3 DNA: TGTGCCAGCAGCCAAGTGGACAGGGTCGGCTATGGCTACACCTTC. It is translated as CASSQVDRVGYGYTF.